These 10 T cell receptor beta chains share one sample of origin, sequenced in a study of blood T cell repertoires in COVID-19. The method was immunoSEQ multiplex PCR; TCRdb's version includes in-frame clones alone and lacks a portion of them. The sample lists fewer than 300,000 clones, approximately 84% occurring once. The sequenced sample was peripheral blood. Receptors originate from a human donor with COVID-19, enrolled during active disease. The donor label of this sample is uncertain.

The chain links TRBV27 to TRBJ2-7; TRBD1 agrees at 8 bases. Germline V CDR1 and CDR2: MNHEY, SMNVEV (reference sequence). The CDR3 runs to 14 residues. The trim removed 2 bases at V and 5 bases at J, leaving 5 bases unmatched. CDR3 bases: TGTGCCAGCAGTTTAGGTCAGGGGGCCCACGAGCAGTACTTC. It is translated as CASSLGQGAHEQYF.

This rearrangement joins TRBV5-1 to TRBJ2-2, with 11 bases lining up with TRBD2. Trimming removed 4 bases from V and 8 bases from J; junction bases left unmatched: 16. CDR1 SGHRS and CDR2 YFSETQ come from the germline V gene. The CDR3 sequence is 18 residues long. The chain's CDR3 is CASSPPLLAGGSSGELFF. CDR3 DNA: TGCGCCAGCAGCCCGCCCCTGCTAGCGGGAGGATCCAGTGGGGAGCTGTTTTTT.

The V call is TRBV10-3, the J call TRBJ1-2, with D tentatively TRBD1 (6 bases). CDR3 length: 16 residues. Between the trimmed V and J ends, which lost 0 bases and 6 bases, there was a span of 17 bases. Per germline, CDR1 ENHRY and CDR2 SYGVKD. Here the CDR3 reads CAISESSVQGRHGYTF. The CDR3 nucleotides read TGTGCCATCAGTGAGTCGAGCGTACAGGGAAGACATGGCTACACCTTC.

The chain joins TRBV7-3 to TRBJ1-3; unclear D gene. Per germline, CDR1 SGHTA and CDR2 FQGTGA. The CDR3 length is 16 residues. Trimming cost V 4 bases and J 2 bases, with 15 bases left between them. The CDR3 sequence is CASSSGVGAAGNTIYF. CDR3 DNA: TGTGCCAGCAGCTCAGGCGTGGGTGCAGCTGGAAACACCATATATTTT.

The rearrangement links TRBV9 to TRBJ2-1; 8 positions agree with TRBD2. The CDR3 length is 15 residues. The V and J ends lost 6 bases and 6 bases, in that order; junction bases with no gene match: 11. Germline V gene sequence: CDR1 SGDLS, CDR2 YYNGEE. The CDR3 region is CASTPWREEGNEQFF. The CDR3 nucleotides are TGTGCCAGCACCCCCTGGCGGGAGGAAGGCAATGAGCAGTTCTTC. The variable domain in full, with the rest retrieved from reference TRBV9 and TRBJ2-1, is DSGVTQTPKHLITATGQRVTLRCSPRSGDLSVYWYQQSLDQGLQFLIQYYNGEERAKGNILERFSAQQFPDLHSELNLSSLELGDSALYFCASTPWREEGNEQFFGPGTRLTVL.

The chain couples TRBV19 to TRBJ1-2; TRBD1 matches 7 bases. Losses at the gene ends were 6 bases for V and 6 bases for J; bases not matched to a gene: 13. CDR3 length equals 15 residues. CDR1 and CDR2 (germline): LNHDA, SQIVND (reference sequence). The CDR3 coding sequence is TGTGCCAGTAGGCCTAGGGGGCGAGGAGAAGATGGCTACACCTTC. Amino acid sequence: CASRPRGRGEDGYTF.

The rearrangement links TRBV28 to TRBJ2-2; TRBD2 is a possible D gene (7 bases). The CDR3 runs 16 residues. The V gene's germline CDR1 is MDHEN and CDR2 SYDVKM. Trimming shortened V by 7 bases and J by 6 bases, and 21 bases separated the two germline ends. CDR3 DNA sequence: TGTGCCAGCACTAATGGGGGGGCGGTTTGGCCCGGGGAGCTGTTTTTT. It specifies CASTNGGAVWPGELFF.

The rearrangement uses TRBV29-1 and TRBJ2-1; TRBD2 matches at 7 bases. CDR3 length: 14 amino acids. The germline V gene encodes CDR1 SQVTM and CDR2 ANQGSEA. V gave up 4 bases and J gave up 2 bases; unmatched junction bases: 5. Here the CDR3 DNA reads TGCAGCGTTGTGGGGGGGAGCACCTACAATGAGCAGTTCTTC. Its translation is CSVVGGSTYNEQFF.

The chain links TRBV4-1 to TRBJ2-3; 10 bases map to TRBD1. The junction had 6 bases not matched to a gene; V was cut back by 1 base and J by 5 bases. CDR1 and CDR2 (germline): MGHRA, YSYEKL. CDR3 size: 16 residues. CDR3 in DNA: TGCGCCAGCAGCCAAGGGGGACAGGGGACTTTAGATACGCAGTATTTT. Its translation is CASSQGGQGTLDTQYF.

CDR3 DNA: TGCGCCAGCAGCCCCACAGGGAATAGGGACACTGAAGCTTTCTTT. The encoded protein is CASSPTGNRDTEAFF. The chain is built from TRBV4-1 and TRBJ1-1, with D possibly matching TRBD1 (6 bases). CDR3 length: 15 residues. The ends were cut back, 4 bases at V and 3 bases at J, with 15 bases in the middle. Germline V gene data show CDR1 as MGHRA and CDR2 as YSYEKL.